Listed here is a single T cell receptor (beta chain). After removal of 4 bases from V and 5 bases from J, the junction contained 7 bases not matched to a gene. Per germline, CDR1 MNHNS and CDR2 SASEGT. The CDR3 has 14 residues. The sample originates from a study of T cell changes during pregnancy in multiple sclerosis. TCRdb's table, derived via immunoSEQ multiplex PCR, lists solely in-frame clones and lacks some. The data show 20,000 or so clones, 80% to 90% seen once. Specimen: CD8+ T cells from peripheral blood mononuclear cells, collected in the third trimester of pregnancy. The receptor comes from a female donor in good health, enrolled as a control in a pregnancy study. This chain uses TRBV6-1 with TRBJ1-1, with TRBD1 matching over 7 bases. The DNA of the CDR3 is TGTGCCAGCAGTGTCTTACAGGGGTTAACTGAAGCTTTCTTT. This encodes CASSVLQGLTEAFF.